These 18 T cell receptor beta chains originate from one sample sequenced in a study of blood T cells in healthy people across ages. Together with a sample-barcoded 5' primer, a J-beta primer mix was included in a second PCR lasting roughly 7 to 11 cycles. TCRdb analysed the 5' RACE reads with MiXCR anew, one entry per CDR3 protein. The data show about 2 million distinct CDR3 sequences, around 48% seen once. Sequenced material: blood. These receptors all come from a middle-aged woman in good health.

To note about this clonotype: Given a much more abundant clone one base away, this may be a read error. CDR3 amino acids: CASSQLTGVYNEQYF. DNA of the CDR3: TGCGCCAGCAGCCAATTGACAGGGGTCTACAATGAGCAGTACTTC. The chain recombines TRBV4-3 with TRBJ2-5, with TRBD1 identical over 8 bases. V gave up 2 bases and J gave up 11 bases; unmatched junction bases: 13. Germline CDR1 LGHNA, CDR2 YSLEER. The CDR3 loop spans 15 amino acids.

This chain connects TRBV20-1 to TRBJ1-1, with 8 bases matching TRBD1. The CDR3 covers 16 residues. V trimming: 5 bases; J trimming: 0 bases; junction bases outside the gene matches: 11. Germline CDR1 reads DFQATT; CDR2 reads SNEGSKA (reference sequence). The DNA for the CDR3 is TGCAGTGCTGAGGAGTGGACAGGGACTATGAACACTGAAGCTTTCTTT. Its translation: CSAEEWTGTMNTEAFF.

The J gene is TRBJ2-1, the V gene TRBV10-3; possibly TRBD2 for D (6 bases). The CDR3 is made up of 12 amino acids. The ends were cut back, 4 bases at V and 6 bases at J, with 7 bases in the middle. The germline V gene encodes CDR1 ENHRY and CDR2 SYGVKD. In DNA, the CDR3 is TGTGCCATCAGTGGTAGCGGCAATGAGCAGTTCTTC. Its translation is CAISGSGNEQFF.

The chain carries TRBV6-5 and TRBJ2-7; possibly TRBD1 for D (6 bases). Trimming shortened V by 6 bases and J by 3 bases, and 12 bases separated the two germline ends. This CDR3 is built from 13 residues. Germline CDR1 reads MNHEY; CDR2 reads SVGAGI. CDR3 residues: CASRGTSVYEQYF. The CDR3 DNA reads as TGTGCCAGCAGGGGGACATCCGTCTACGAGCAGTACTTC.

This clonotype was seen only a few times. The genes are TRBV12-3 or TRBV12-4 and TRBJ2-4; D not certain. TRBJ2-7 explains the end of the DNA better; the J call may be wrong. This CDR3 contains 13 residues. CDR3 sequence reads: CASSPRKLSEQYF. The CDR3 DNA reads as TGTGCCAGCAGTCCTAGGAAGCTTAGCGAGCAGTACTTC.

This sequence joins TRBV28 and TRBJ2-3; D call uncertain. Trimming cost V 5 bases and J 7 bases, with 10 bases left between them. Looked up from germline, CDR1 is MDHEN and CDR2 is SYDVKM. This CDR3 comprises 12 residues. CDR3 coding DNA: TGTGCCAGCAGTACGACGGTCAATACGCAGTATTTT. Protein product: CASSTTVNTQYF.

The table lists this clonotype with many counts. The rearrangement uses TRBV20-1 and TRBJ2-3; D is undetermined. Germline assignment: CDR1 DFQATT and CDR2 SNEGSKA (reference sequence). The CDR3 contains 10 residues. V was clipped by 1 base and J by 6 bases, with 2 bases between them. The CDR3 loop reads CSARVDTQYF. CDR3 DNA: TGCAGTGCTAGAGTGGATACGCAGTATTTT.

Only a few counts were recorded for this clonotype. The chain combines TRBV12-3 or TRBV12-4 with TRBJ1-2, with 8 positions matching TRBD1. V shed 10 bases and J 6 bases; nucleotides not matched to a gene: 28. CDR3 length: 19 residues. CDR3 in DNA: TGTGCCACAGCTCGGATAATGAATAACGACAGGGGAAGAGGGGATGGCTACACCTTC. Protein product: CATARIMNNDRGRGDGYTF.

The V call is TRBV7-2, the J call TRBJ2-1; D may be TRBD2 (5 bases). Trimming removed 1 base at V and 5 bases at J, with 15 bases between. This CDR3 comprises 16 residues. Germline values: CDR1 SGHTA, CDR2 FQGNSA. CDR3 residues: CASSLVGLGSDNEQFF. The CDR3, as DNA: TGTGCCAGCAGCTTAGTCGGATTGGGGAGTGACAATGAGCAGTTCTTC.

This clonotype was observed a handful of times. One junction end disagrees with the germline gene, perhaps due to a read error. The rearrangement joins TRBV7-2 to TRBJ1-5, with TRBD1 as a possible D gene (6 bases). Germline values: CDR1 SGHTA, CDR2 FQGNSA. This CDR3 has 15 amino acids. CDR3: CASRLERGFNQPQHF. CDR3 DNA sequence: TGTGCCAGCAGGTTAGAAAGGGGGTTTAATCAGCCCCAGCATTTT.

The chain combines TRBV6-5 with TRBJ2-5; TRBD2 is a possible D gene (5 bases). Near its end, the DNA agrees better with TRBJ2-7, so the J call may be wrong. The CDR3 extends over 14 amino acids. Per the germline V gene, CDR1 is MNHEY and CDR2 is SVGAGI. This CDR3 is CASSYSVPGYEQYF. The CDR3, as DNA: TGTGCCAGCAGTTACTCGGTCCCGGGGTACGAGCAGTACTTC.

Worth noting for this clonotype: The junction departs from germline at one end; a sequencing error may be responsible. The chain links TRBV29-1 to TRBJ2-1, with 7 bases matching TRBD1. The germline V gene encodes CDR1 SQVTM and CDR2 ANQGSEA. This CDR3 has 14 amino acids. The CDR3 here is CSVEGTGRRNERFF. For the CDR3, the DNA is TGCAGCGTTGAAGGGACAGGTCGGAGGAATGAGCGGTTCTTC.

The V gene is TRBV7-3, the J gene TRBJ1-1, with TRBD1 matching 8 bases. This CDR3 has 14 amino acids. Germline lookup yields CDR1 SGHTA and CDR2 FQGTGA. With V trimmed by 6 bases and J by 5 bases, 8 bases remained unmatched. CDR3 protein: CASSPRQGTTEAFF. The CDR3 coding sequence is TGTGCCAGCAGTCCTAGACAGGGGACGACTGAAGCTTTCTTT.

This chain links TRBV12-3 or TRBV12-4 with TRBJ1-6, with D perhaps matching TRBD1 (5 bases). The CDR3 has 15 amino acids. V lost 4 bases and J 12 bases, leaving 19 bases between the germline ends. In DNA, the CDR3 is TGTGCCAGCAGTTATGGCACAAGCTGGGGGGGACCCCTCCACTTT. This codes for CASSYGTSWGGPLHF.

The V and J genes are TRBV20-1 and TRBJ1-2, with 8 bases matching TRBD1. CDR3 size: 12 residues. V was clipped by 6 bases and J by 6 bases; unmatched bases: 6. The V gene's germline CDR1 is DFQATT and CDR2 SNEGSKA (reference sequence). DNA for the CDR3: TGCAGTGCGGATAAGACAGGGGATGGCTACACCTTC. Translating gives CSADKTGDGYTF.

The count of this clonotype is one. The junction does not match germline at one end; this may be a read error. This chain connects TRBV7-9 to TRBJ2-3, with 10 bases that match TRBD1. The CDR3 extends over 17 amino acids. CDR1 SEHNR and CDR2 FQNEAQ come from the germline V gene (reference sequence). The CDR3 region has the DNA TGTGCCAGCAGCTTAGCGCTCCGGGACAGGGGCACAGATGCGCAGTATTTT. Encoded protein: CASSLALRDRGTDAQYF.

This clonotype showed up just a few times. V is TRBV10-3 and J is TRBJ1-5; no definite D call. Germline V gene data show CDR1 as ENHRY and CDR2 as SYGVKD. Trimming left V 6 bases short and J 3 bases short, with 15 bases between. The CDR3 extends over 15 amino acids. CDR3 sequence (DNA): TGTGCCATCAGCTCCCCCGGAGCAGACAATCAGCCCCAGCATTTT. Amino acids: CAISSPGADNQPQHF.

The chain's CDR3 is CASSYASNYGYTF. The CDR3 coding sequence is TGTGCCAGCAGCTACGCGAGTAACTATGGCTACACCTTC. The chain has TRBV11-2 and TRBJ1-2; D is uncertain. Germline CDR1 and CDR2: SGHAT and FQNNGV. The CDR3 consists of 13 residues. V was trimmed by 4 bases and J by 1 base, leaving 7 bases between them.